These 28 T cell receptor beta chains share one sample of origin, sequenced in a study of T cell repertoires in cytomegalovirus infection. TCRdb re-derived calls from the reads in MiXCR, one entry per CDR3 protein. The sample has around 71,000 distinct CDR3 sequences; 20% to 25% are singletons. No cognate antigen is known for these TCRs. Source: CD8+ T cells from cultured PBMCs, taken from culture after CMV antigen stimulation. The receptors shown here come from a human donor in good health (CMV status not recorded). Some clones in this sample may be carry-over from other donors' samples.

The chain uses TRBV27 and TRBJ1-5; possibly TRBD1 for D (6 bases). Germline-derived CDR1 and CDR2 are MNHEY and SMNVEV (reference sequence). Trimming cost V 4 bases and J 1 base, with 11 bases left between them. The CDR3 extends over 15 amino acids. The CDR3 nucleotides read TGTGCCAGCAGTTGGGCAGGGGAAAGCAATCAGCCCCAGCATTTT. Translated: CASSWAGESNQPQHF.

This chain uses TRBV7-2 with TRBJ1-1, with 8 bases lining up with TRBD1. V lost 5 bases to trimming and J lost 11 bases; unmatched junction nucleotides: 13. This CDR3 is built from 14 residues. Germline CDR1 SGHTA, CDR2 FQGNSA. The CDR3 region is CASSPQTGQGGAFF. The CDR3 coding sequence is TGTGCCAGCAGCCCCCAAACTGGACAGGGAGGGGCTTTCTTT.

The chain couples TRBV29-1 to TRBJ1-1; no firm D call. This CDR3 has 12 residues. The germline V and J ends were trimmed by 2 bases and 2 bases, with 6 bases remaining between them. Germline loops: CDR1 SQVTM, CDR2 ANQGSEA. The CDR3 loop is CSVESGNTEAFF. The CDR3 DNA reads as TGCAGCGTTGAATCGGGAAACACTGAAGCTTTCTTT.

V usage is TRBV3-1 and J usage is TRBJ1-6, with D possibly matching TRBD1 (5 bases). Trimming took 4 bases from V and 8 from J, leaving 15 bases between them. The CDR3 extends over 15 amino acids. Germline V gene data show CDR1 as LGHDT and CDR2 as YNNKEL (reference sequence). Here the CDR3 DNA reads TGTGCCAGCAGCCCCTGGGGGGAGCGATATTCACCCCTCCACTTT. This encodes CASSPWGERYSPLHF.

V gene TRBV5-6 combines with J gene TRBJ1-2; the D is unclear. Between the trimmed V and J ends, which lost 3 bases and 2 bases, there was a span of 8 bases. CDR1 is SGHDT, CDR2 YYEEEE, per germline. This CDR3 spans 13 amino acids. CDR3 nucleotide sequence: TGTGCCAGCAGCTCGAAGAAGAACTATGGCTACACCTTC. Translation: CASSSKKNYGYTF. The full variable domain, rest sourced from reference TRBV5-6 and TRBJ1-2, is DAGVTQSPTHLIKTRGQQVTLRCSPKSGHDTVSWYQQALGQGPQFIFQYYEEEERQRGNFPDRFSGHQFPNYSSELNVNALLLGDSALYLCASSSKKNYGYTFGSGTRLTVV.

The rearrangement joins TRBV5-1 to TRBJ1-2; 8 bases fit TRBD1. In germline, CDR1 is SGHRS, CDR2 YFSETQ. CDR3 length: 13 residues. Trimming at V came to 4 bases and at J to 4 bases, leaving 3 bases not matched to a gene. The CDR3 coding sequence is TGCGCCAGCAGCGAGGGGACAGGCTATGGCTACACCTTC. This encodes CASSEGTGYGYTF. The full variable domain, completed using reference TRBV5-1 and TRBJ1-2, is KAGVTQTPRYLIKTRGQQVTLSCSPISGHRSVSWYQQTPGQGLQFLFEYFSETQRNKGNFPGRFSGRQFSNSRSEMNVSTLELGDSALYLCASSEGTGYGYTFGSGTRLTVV.

The rearrangement links TRBV14 to TRBJ2-5, with 7 nucleotides matching TRBD1. Germline V gene lookup returns CDR1 SGHDN and CDR2 FVKESK. The J segment lost 4 bases and the V segment lost 3 bases, leaving 8 bases of the junction unmatched. CDR3 size: 15 residues. In DNA, the CDR3 is TGTGCCAGCAGCCATTTTGAGGGGGCAGGAGAGACCCAGTACTTC. Amino acids: CASSHFEGAGETQYF. The entire variable domain, with the rest obtained from reference TRBV14 and TRBJ2-5, is as follows: EAGVTQFPSHSVIEKGQTVTLRCDPISGHDNLYWYRRVMGKEIKFLLHFVKESKQDESGMPNNRFLAERTGGTYSTLKVQPAELEDSGVYFCASSHFEGAGETQYFGPGTRLLVL.

The chain combines TRBV7-3 with TRBJ2-1, with 9 bases matching TRBD2. The CDR3 contains 17 residues. Unmatched junction bases numbered 13, after V lost 5 bases and J lost 5 bases. Looked up from germline, CDR1 is SGHTA and CDR2 is FQGTGA. CDR3 in amino acids: CASSHTFLAGLNNEQFF. Written as DNA, the CDR3 is TGTGCCAGCAGCCACACTTTCCTAGCGGGGCTCAACAATGAGCAGTTCTTC.

The chain recombines TRBV24-1 with TRBJ1-2, with TRBD1 identical over 7 bases. This CDR3 region has 12 residues. V was clipped by 2 bases and J by 8 bases; unmatched bases: 1. CDR1 KGHDR and CDR2 SFDVKD come from the germline V gene. CDR3 loop: CATSDYRGGYTF. CDR3 sequence (DNA): TGTGCCACCAGTGATTACAGGGGAGGCTACACCTTC.

The J gene is TRBJ1-5, the V gene TRBV7-2; possibly TRBD1 for D (5 bases). V was trimmed by 1 base and J by 3 bases, leaving 10 bases between them. The germline V gene encodes CDR1 SGHTA and CDR2 FQGNSA. This CDR3 region has 15 residues. Here the CDR3 reads CASSLVGQYNQPQHF. CDR3 sequence (DNA): TGTGCCAGCAGCTTAGTGGGGCAATACAATCAGCCCCAGCATTTT.

The J gene is TRBJ2-3, the V gene TRBV6-2 or TRBV6-3, with D tentatively TRBD2 (5 bases). V shed 0 bases and J shed 3 bases, with 22 bases lying between them. This CDR3 is built from 19 residues. The germline gives CDR1 MNHEY, CDR2 SVGEGT. The CDR3 reads CASSYSGDTVQEDTDTQYF. CDR3 coding DNA: TGTGCCAGCAGTTACTCGGGAGACACGGTCCAAGAAGATACAGATACGCAGTATTTT.

The chain carries TRBV6-2 or TRBV6-3 and TRBJ2-1; 7 nucleotides line up with TRBD1. CDR3 length equals 17 residues. Germline CDR1 is MNHEY and CDR2 is SVGEGT. V shed 6 bases and J 6 bases; nucleotides not matched to a gene: 17. CDR3: CASRLDRVDFSINEQFF. CDR3 DNA: TGTGCCAGCAGGCTCGACAGGGTAGATTTTAGCATCAATGAGCAGTTCTTC.

This chain connects TRBV7-9 to TRBJ2-7; D remains unclear. With 5 bases removed from V and 0 bases from J, the gap between germline ends came to 8 bases. The CDR3 is 13 residues long. CDR1 is SEHNR and CDR2 is FQNEAQ in the germline V gene (reference sequence). This CDR3 reads CASSPAISYEQYF. CDR3 in DNA: TGTGCCAGCAGCCCAGCGATCTCCTACGAGCAGTACTTC. Based on the CDR3 plus reference TRBV7-9 and TRBJ2-7, the full variable domain is DTGVSQNPRHKITKRGQNVTFRCDPISEHNRLYWYRQTLGQGPEFLTYFQNEAQLEKSRLLSDRFSAERPKGSFSTLEIQRTEQGDSAMYLCASSPAISYEQYFGPGTRLTVT.

Only a few counts were recorded for this clonotype. This chain uses TRBV2 with TRBJ1-2; D possibly corresponds to TRBD1 (6 bases). This CDR3 has 15 residues. V was pared by 7 bases and J by 4 bases, with 19 bases between. Germline V gives CDR1 SNHLY, CDR2 FYNNEI. CDR3 bases: TGTGCCAGCATGGGCGAGAAGGGACACTTCTATGGCTACACCTTC. It is translated as CASMGEKGHFYGYTF. Combining the CDR3 with reference TRBV2 and TRBJ1-2 gives the whole variable domain EPEVTQTPSHQVTQMGQEVILRCVPISNHLYFYWYRQILGQKVEFLVSFYNNEISEKSEIFDDQFSVERPDGSNFTLKIRSTKLEDSAMYFCASMGEKGHFYGYTFGSGTRLTVV.

The chain uses TRBV5-1 and TRBJ2-6, with 8 positions matching TRBD1. The CDR3 spans 17 residues. Germline lookup yields CDR1 SGHRS and CDR2 YFSETQ. V was clipped by 5 bases and J by 0 bases; unmatched bases: 7. CDR3 sequence: CASRVRDRSSGANVLTF. The CDR3 DNA reads TGCGCCAGCAGGGTGAGGGACAGGAGCTCTGGGGCCAACGTCCTGACTTTC.

The V and J genes are TRBV6-1 and TRBJ2-7; the D gene is possibly TRBD1 (6 bases). V shed 0 bases and J shed 2 bases, with 20 bases lying between them. CDR1 is MNHNS, CDR2 SASEGT, per germline. This CDR3 region has 18 residues. The CDR3 nucleotides read TGTGCCAGCAGTGAAGCCTTCGTCGTTGGGGGCCGTCCCTACGAGCAGTACTTC. Protein sequence: CASSEAFVVGGRPYEQYF.

This clonotype has only a few counts. This sequence joins TRBV24-1 and TRBJ2-5; D is unclear. The germline V gene has CDR1 KGHDR and CDR2 SFDVKD. Trimming left V 2 bases short and J 2 bases short, with 11 bases between. The CDR3 runs 15 residues. The CDR3 here is CATSDSATLQETQYF. The CDR3 DNA is TGTGCCACCAGTGATTCGGCGACTCTTCAAGAGACCCAGTACTTC.

The gene calls are TRBV6-1 and TRBJ1-6; D remains unclear. CDR3 length: 14 amino acids. The V gene lost 2 bases and the J gene lost 4 bases, with 6 bases spanning the gap. Germline CDR1 is MNHNS and CDR2 is SASEGT. CDR3 loop: CASSERQYNSPLHF. The CDR3 DNA reads as TGTGCCAGCAGTGAAAGGCAGTATAATTCACCCCTCCACTTT.

This chain connects TRBV6-1 to TRBJ2-7; tentative D call: TRBD1 (5 bases). V was shortened by 9 bases and J by 10 bases, with 19 bases between the two germline ends. Germline CDR1 reads MNHNS; CDR2 reads SASEGT. The CDR3 runs 12 residues. The CDR3 sequence is CASVPPQGGQYF. The CDR3 coding sequence is TGTGCCAGTGTTCCCCCCCAGGGCGGCCAGTACTTC.

This clonotype was detected ten times or more. This sequence joins TRBV7-6 and TRBJ2-3; 9 bases agree with TRBD1. Germline V lookup: CDR1 SGHVS, CDR2 FNYEAQ. The CDR3 contains 15 residues. Trimming cost V 5 bases and J 0 bases; bases outside gene matches: 3. The DNA of the CDR3 is TGTGCCAGCAGCACCGGGACAGGGAGCACAGATACGCAGTATTTT. Protein sequence: CASSTGTGSTDTQYF. The complete variable domain, with remaining parts taken from reference TRBV7-6 and TRBJ2-3, reads GAGVSQSPRYKVTKRGQDVALRCDPISGHVSLYWYRQALGQGPEFLTYFNYEAQQDKSGLPNDRFSAERPEGSISTLTIQRTEQRDSAMYRCASSTGTGSTDTQYFGPGTRLTVL.

This clonotype has just a few counts. V is TRBV12-3 or TRBV12-4 and J is TRBJ1-5; D call uncertain. The CDR3 is 13 amino acids. Trimming took off 5 bases at V and 9 bases at J, with 14 bases between the two ends. The CDR3 spells CASSPSLSGPQHF. In nucleotides, the CDR3 is TGTGCCAGCAGTCCCTCCCTTTCAGGGCCCCAGCATTTT.

This clonotype was observed a handful of times. The chain employs TRBV7-2 and TRBJ1-4; tentative D call: TRBD1 (6 bases). The germline gives CDR1 SGHTA, CDR2 FQGNSA. The ends were cut back, 5 bases at V and 4 bases at J, with 14 bases in the middle. The CDR3 extends over 15 amino acids. CDR3 sequence (DNA): TGTGCCAGCAGCCTCCTACCAGGGGATAATGAAAAACTGTTTTTT. Protein sequence: CASSLLPGDNEKLFF.

The table lists this clonotype with a few counts. V is TRBV6-6 and J is TRBJ2-1; either TRBD1 or TRBD2 may fit D (5 bases each). Germline V gene lookup returns CDR1 MNHNY and CDR2 SVGAGI (reference sequence). Trimming removed 4 bases from V and 9 bases from J, with 10 bases in between. The CDR3 loop spans 12 amino acids. In DNA, the CDR3 is TGTGCCAGCAGTTGGGGACCACCTGAGCAGTTCTTC. Protein product: CASSWGPPEQFF.

This clonotype was recorded a few times. The J gene is TRBJ2-5, the V gene TRBV9, with TRBD1 matching over 7 bases. Germline V gene data show CDR1 as SGDLS and CDR2 as YYNGEE. The V and J ends lost 0 bases and 5 bases, in that order; junction bases with no gene match: 7. The CDR3 totals 15 residues. The CDR3 reads CASSVEGGLIETQYF. CDR3 coding DNA: TGTGCCAGCAGCGTAGAAGGGGGCCTGATCGAGACCCAGTACTTC.

This clonotype was picked up many times. The CDR3: CASSYRGEFYEQYF. DNA of the CDR3: TGTGCCAGCAGTTACCGGGGGGAGTTCTACGAGCAGTACTTC. This sequence joins TRBV28 and TRBJ2-7, with 7 bases lining up with TRBD2. V trimming: 4 bases; J trimming: 3 bases; junction bases outside the gene matches: 6. The CDR3 is made up of 14 amino acids. Looked up from germline, CDR1 is MDHEN and CDR2 is SYDVKM. Using reference TRBV28 and TRBJ2-7 for the parts outside the CDR3, the full variable domain is DVKVTQSSRYLVKRTGEKVFLECVQDMDHENMFWYRQDPGLGLRLIYFSYDVKMKEKGDIPEGYSVSREKKERFSLILESASTNQTSMYLCASSYRGEFYEQYFGPGTRLTVT.

This chain joins TRBV20-1 and TRBJ2-1, with TRBD2 matching 10 bases. The germline V gene has CDR1 DFQATT and CDR2 SNEGSKA (reference sequence). CDR3 size: 20 residues. The V gene end was trimmed by 5 bases and the J gene end by 2 bases; junction bases not matched to a gene: 21. The CDR3 DNA is TGCAGTGCTGGCCTCTTTAGGGGGAGTACTAGCGGGAAGCCCTACAATGAGCAGTTCTTC. Encoded protein: CSAGLFRGSTSGKPYNEQFF.

This clonotype turned up a few times. V usage is TRBV7-8 and J usage is TRBJ1-5; no definite D call. The V gene's germline CDR1 is SGHVS and CDR2 FQNEAQ. The CDR3 consists of 15 residues. The V gene lost 2 bases and the J gene lost 7 bases, with 15 bases spanning the gap. In nucleotides, the CDR3 is TGTGCCAGCAGCTTATATGGAGTAGAAGGGCAGCCCCAGCATTTT. It specifies CASSLYGVEGQPQHF.

This clonotype is a singleton in its sample. The chain recombines TRBV6-5 with TRBJ2-7, with a weak D call TRBD1 (5 bases). Looked up from germline, CDR1 is MNHEY and CDR2 is SVGAGI. V shed 2 bases and J shed 3 bases, with 17 bases lying between them. The CDR3 length is 16 residues. In DNA form, the CDR3 reads TGTGCCAGCAGTTACGGGGCTCGACCTGCTGGCTACGAGCAGTACTTC. It yields the protein CASSYGARPAGYEQYF.